This TCR beta chain was captured in a study of cytomegalovirus exposure and HLA in healthy donors. Per the germline V gene, CDR1 is SGHRS and CDR2 is YFSETQ. The ends were cut back, 3 bases at V and 3 bases at J, with 9 bases in the middle. This CDR3 comprises 13 residues. Vbeta (60) and Jbeta (13) primers were used in the PCR. Sequenced by immunoSEQ multiplex PCR; TCRdb stores in-frame clones only, minus some. The sample includes roughly 150,000 clones, roughly 70% of them seen just once. This chain uses TRBV5-1 with TRBJ1-2; TRBD1 might be the D (6 bases). The source of this sequence is a man aged 25-45 years in good health and CMV-seropositive. The sample consisted of PBMCs. CDR3 in amino acids: CASSSQGDYGYTF. As DNA, the CDR3 is TGCGCCAGCAGCTCACAGGGAGACTATGGCTACACCTTC.